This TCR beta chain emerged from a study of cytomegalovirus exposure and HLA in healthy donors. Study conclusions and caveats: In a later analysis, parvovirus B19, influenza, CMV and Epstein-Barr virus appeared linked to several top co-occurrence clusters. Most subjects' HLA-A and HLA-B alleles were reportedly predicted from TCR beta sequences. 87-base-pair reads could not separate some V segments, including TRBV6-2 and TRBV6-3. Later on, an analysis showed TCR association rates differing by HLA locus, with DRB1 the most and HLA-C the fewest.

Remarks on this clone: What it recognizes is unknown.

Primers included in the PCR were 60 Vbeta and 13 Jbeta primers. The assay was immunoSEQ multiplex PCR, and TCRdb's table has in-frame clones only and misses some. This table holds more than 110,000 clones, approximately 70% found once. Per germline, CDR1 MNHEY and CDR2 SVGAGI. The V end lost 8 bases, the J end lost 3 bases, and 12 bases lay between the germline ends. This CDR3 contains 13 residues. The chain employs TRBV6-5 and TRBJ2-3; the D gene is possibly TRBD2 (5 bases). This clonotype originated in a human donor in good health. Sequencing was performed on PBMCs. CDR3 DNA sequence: TGTGCCAGCCGCATAGCGAAAACAGATACGCAGTATTTT. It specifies CASRIAKTDTQYF.